This entry lists 8 T cell receptor beta chains sequenced from one sample in a study of T cell responses to AZD1222 COVID-19 vaccine. Libraries were prepared by immunoSEQ multiplex PCR; TCRdb keeps only in-frame clonotypes and omits some of them. Of 70,000 or so clones listed, approximately 91% are singletons. This sample comprised peripheral blood, obtained on day 0 of AZD1222 vaccination. These receptors were taken from an adult in good health.

The chain employs TRBV29-1 and TRBJ2-1; weak D call: TRBD1 (5 bases). V gave up 4 bases and J gave up 2 bases, with 9 bases separating them. Looked up from germline, CDR1 is SQVTM and CDR2 is ANQGSEA. The CDR3 totals 13 residues. The CDR3 reads CSVGWGAYNEQFF. The CDR3 nucleotides read TGCAGCGTTGGGTGGGGCGCCTACAATGAGCAGTTCTTC.

The chain has TRBV14 and TRBJ1-6; TRBD1 matches 11 bases. CDR1 and CDR2 from the germline V gene are SGHDN and FVKESK. This CDR3 has 15 amino acids. V lost 4 bases, J lost 10 bases, and 6 bases stayed unmatched. The CDR3 coding sequence is TGTGCCAGCAGCCTGGGACAGGGGGTTAGGTCACCCCTCCACTTT. Amino acid sequence: CASSLGQGVRSPLHF.

V and J are TRBV5-4 and TRBJ2-1; D gene ambiguous. Trimming cost V 4 bases and J 0 bases, with 2 bases left between them. CDR1 and CDR2 from the germline V gene are SGHNT and YYREEE (reference sequence). The CDR3 is 12 amino acids. The CDR3 DNA reads TGTGCCAGCAGCCGCTCCTACAATGAGCAGTTCTTC. It encodes CASSRSYNEQFF. The full variable domain, in which reference TRBV5-4 and TRBJ2-1 provide the parts outside the CDR3, is ETGVTQSPTHLIKTRGQQVTLRCSSQSGHNTVSWYQQALGQGPQFIFQYYREEENGRGNFPPRFSGLQFPNYSSELNVNALELDDSALYLCASSRSYNEQFFGPGTRLTVL.

In nucleotides, the CDR3 is TGTGCCACCAGTGATTTGGCGGGAGTCGGCACCGGGGAGCTGTTTTTT. Its protein is CATSDLAGVGTGELFF. The chain links TRBV24-1 to TRBJ2-2, with 7 bases that match TRBD2. The CDR3 covers 16 residues. The germline gives CDR1 KGHDR, CDR2 SFDVKD. The V and J ends lost 0 bases and 4 bases, in that order; junction bases with no gene match: 4.

This sequence joins TRBV4-2 and TRBJ2-1, with D unresolved. Trimming removed 2 bases at V and 4 bases at J, with 6 bases between. CDR1 and CDR2 (germline): LGHNA, YNFKEQ. CDR3 length equals 13 residues. This CDR3 is CASSQTEYNEQFF. CDR3 nucleotides: TGTGCCAGCAGCCAAACAGAATACAATGAGCAGTTCTTC.

The chain has TRBV6-2 or TRBV6-3 and TRBJ2-7; 7 nucleotides agree with TRBD1. The CDR3 runs 16 residues. The germline V gene has CDR1 MNHEY and CDR2 SVGEGT. Unmatched junction bases numbered 7, after V lost 2 bases and J lost 0 bases. The CDR3 nucleotides are TGTGCCAGCAGTTACACCGGGACAGCGAGCTCCTACGAGCAGTACTTC. This translates into CASSYTGTASSYEQYF.

Worth noting for this clone: This specimen includes other DNA sequences encoding the same CDR3. The genes are TRBV15 and TRBJ2-2, with 9 bases lining up with TRBD1. From germline, CDR1 is LNHNV and CDR2 YYDKDF (reference sequence). The length of the CDR3 is 15 residues. Trimming at V came to 3 bases and at J to 7 bases, leaving 6 bases not matched to a gene. CDR3 sequence reads: CATSRDRGFGGELFF. The CDR3 DNA sequence: TGTGCCACCAGCAGGGACAGGGGCTTTGGCGGGGAGCTGTTTTTT. The full variable domain, completed using reference TRBV15 and TRBJ2-2, is DAMVIQNPRYQVTQFGKPVTLSCSQTLNHNVMYWYQQKSSQAPKLLFHYYDKDFNNEADTPDNFQSRRPNTSFCFLDIRSPGLGDTAMYLCATSRDRGFGGELFFGEGSRLTVL.

The rearrangement links TRBV2 to TRBJ2-1; 10 bases fit TRBD2. The CDR3 runs to 20 residues. The germline V gene encodes CDR1 SNHLY and CDR2 FYNNEI. V trimming: 0 bases; J trimming: 0 bases; junction bases outside the gene matches: 11. CDR3 region: CASSEAPGTSVTSSYNEQFF. Written as DNA, the CDR3 is TGTGCCAGCAGTGAAGCGCCGGGGACTAGCGTCACGAGCTCCTACAATGAGCAGTTCTTC.